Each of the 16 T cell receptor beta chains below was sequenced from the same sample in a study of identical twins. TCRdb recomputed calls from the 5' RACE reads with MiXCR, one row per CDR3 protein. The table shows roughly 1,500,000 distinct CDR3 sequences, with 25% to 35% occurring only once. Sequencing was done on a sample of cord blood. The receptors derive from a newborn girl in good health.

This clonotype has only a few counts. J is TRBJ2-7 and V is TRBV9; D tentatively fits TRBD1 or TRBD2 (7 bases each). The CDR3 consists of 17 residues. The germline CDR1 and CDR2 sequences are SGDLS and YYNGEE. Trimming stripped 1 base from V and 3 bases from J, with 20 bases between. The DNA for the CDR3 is TGTGCCAGCAGCGTAAGGGGGACAGCGGGGTCTTTCTACGAGCAGTACTTC. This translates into CASSVRGTAGSFYEQYF.

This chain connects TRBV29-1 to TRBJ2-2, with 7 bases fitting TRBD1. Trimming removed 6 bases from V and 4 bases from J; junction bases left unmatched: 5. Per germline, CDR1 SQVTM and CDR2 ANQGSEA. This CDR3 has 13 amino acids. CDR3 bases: TGCAGCGTGGATGACAGGGTCACCGGGGAGCTGTTTTTT. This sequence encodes CSVDDRVTGELFF.

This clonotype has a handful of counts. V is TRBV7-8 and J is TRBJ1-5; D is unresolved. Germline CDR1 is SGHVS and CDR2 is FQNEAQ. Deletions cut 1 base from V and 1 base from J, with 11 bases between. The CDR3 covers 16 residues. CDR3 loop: CASSLGRGLSNQPQHF. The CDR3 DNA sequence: TGTGCCAGCAGCTTAGGGAGAGGACTAAGCAATCAGCCCCAGCATTTT. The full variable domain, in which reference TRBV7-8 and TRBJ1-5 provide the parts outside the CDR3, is GAGVSQSPRYKVAKRGQDVALRCDPISGHVSLFWYQQALGQGPEFLTYFQNEAQLDKSGLPSDRFFAERPEGSVSTLKIQRTQQEDSAVYLCASSLGRGLSNQPQHFGDGTRLSIL.

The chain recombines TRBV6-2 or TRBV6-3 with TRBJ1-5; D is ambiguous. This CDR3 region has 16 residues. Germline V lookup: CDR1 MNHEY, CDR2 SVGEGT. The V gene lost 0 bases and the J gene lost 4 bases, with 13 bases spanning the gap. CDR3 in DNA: TGTGCCAGCAGTTACTCAACTCAGACTAGTAATCAGCCCCAGCATTTT. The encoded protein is CASSYSTQTSNQPQHF.

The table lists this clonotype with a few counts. The CDR3 DNA reads TGTGCCAGCAGCACAGACCGTACCCCTGGCTATAATTCACCCCTCCACTTT. This codes for CASSTDRTPGYNSPLHF. This chain links TRBV7-9 with TRBJ1-6; D ambiguous. Trimming removed 5 bases from V and 3 bases from J, with 17 bases in between. The V gene's germline CDR1 is SEHNR and CDR2 FQNEAQ (reference sequence). The CDR3 loop spans 17 amino acids. The full variable domain, in which reference TRBV7-9 and TRBJ1-6 provide the parts outside the CDR3, is DTGVSQNPRHKITKRGQNVTFRCDPISEHNRLYWYRQTLGQGPEFLTYFQNEAQLEKSRLLSDRFSAERPKGSFSTLEIQRTEQGDSAMYLCASSTDRTPGYNSPLHFGNGTRLTVT.

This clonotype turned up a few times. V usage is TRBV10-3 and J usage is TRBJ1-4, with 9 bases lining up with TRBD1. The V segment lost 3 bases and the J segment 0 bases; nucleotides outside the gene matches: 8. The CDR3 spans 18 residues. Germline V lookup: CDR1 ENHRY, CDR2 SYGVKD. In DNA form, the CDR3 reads TGTGCCATCAGTGATCGAGGGGGACAGGGCCCAACTAATGAAAAACTGTTTTTT. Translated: CAISDRGGQGPTNEKLFF.

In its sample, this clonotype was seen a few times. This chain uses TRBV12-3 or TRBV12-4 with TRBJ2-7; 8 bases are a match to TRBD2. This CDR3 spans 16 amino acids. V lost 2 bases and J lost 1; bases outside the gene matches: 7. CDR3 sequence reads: CASSLSPGGRSYEQYF. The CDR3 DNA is TGTGCCAGCAGTTTAAGTCCGGGGGGGCGGTCCTACGAGCAGTACTTC.

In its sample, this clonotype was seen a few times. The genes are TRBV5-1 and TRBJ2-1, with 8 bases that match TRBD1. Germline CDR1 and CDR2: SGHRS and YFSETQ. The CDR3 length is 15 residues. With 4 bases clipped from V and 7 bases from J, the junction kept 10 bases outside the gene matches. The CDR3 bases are TGCGCCAGCAGCAACCCTTGGGACAGGTGGAATGAGCAGTTCTTC. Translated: CASSNPWDRWNEQFF.

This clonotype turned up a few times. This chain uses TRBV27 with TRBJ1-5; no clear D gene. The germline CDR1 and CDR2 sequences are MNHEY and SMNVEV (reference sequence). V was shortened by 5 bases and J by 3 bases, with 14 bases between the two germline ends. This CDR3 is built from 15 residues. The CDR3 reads CASSLVAGINQPQHF. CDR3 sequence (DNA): TGTGCCAGCAGTCTAGTCGCGGGGATCAATCAGCCCCAGCATTTT.

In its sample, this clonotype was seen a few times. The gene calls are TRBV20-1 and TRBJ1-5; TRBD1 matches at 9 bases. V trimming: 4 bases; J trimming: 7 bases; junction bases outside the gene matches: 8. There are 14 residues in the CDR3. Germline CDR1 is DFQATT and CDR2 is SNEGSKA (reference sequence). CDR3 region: CSAKLQGAEQPQHF. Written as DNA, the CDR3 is TGCAGTGCTAAATTACAGGGGGCAGAACAGCCCCAGCATTTT.

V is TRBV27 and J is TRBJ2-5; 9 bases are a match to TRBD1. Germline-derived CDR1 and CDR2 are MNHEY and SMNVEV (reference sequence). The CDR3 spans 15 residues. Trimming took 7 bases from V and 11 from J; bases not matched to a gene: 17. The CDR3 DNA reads TGTGCCAGCAAAGAGTTTACAGGGGGCTACAATGAGCAGTACTTC. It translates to CASKEFTGGYNEQYF.

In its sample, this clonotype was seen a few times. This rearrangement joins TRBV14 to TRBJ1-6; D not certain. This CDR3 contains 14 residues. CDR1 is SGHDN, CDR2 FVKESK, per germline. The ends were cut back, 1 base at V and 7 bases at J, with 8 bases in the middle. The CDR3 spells CASSQVSGNSPLHF. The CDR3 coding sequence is TGTGCCAGCAGCCAAGTGTCAGGAAATTCACCCCTCCACTTT.

The CDR3 is CASSKLAGGKETQYF. The DNA of the CDR3 is TGTGCCAGTAGTAAGCTGGCAGGGGGCAAAGAGACCCAGTACTTC. The rearrangement uses TRBV19 and TRBJ2-7, with 8 bases identical to TRBD1. The end of the DNA aligns better with TRBJ2-5, so the J call may be wrong. The CDR3 totals 15 residues. CDR1 LNHDA and CDR2 SQIVND come from the germline V gene (reference sequence).

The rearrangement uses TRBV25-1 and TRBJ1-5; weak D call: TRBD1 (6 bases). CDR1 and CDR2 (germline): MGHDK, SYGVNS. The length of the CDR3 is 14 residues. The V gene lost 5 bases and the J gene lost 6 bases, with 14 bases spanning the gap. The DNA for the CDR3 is TGTGCCAGCAGTAGCAGGGGATCATCTCAGCCCCAGCATTTT. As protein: CASSSRGSSQPQHF.

CDR3 coding DNA: TGTGCCAGCAGTTACTCGAGGGGAGGGGGGTCCTTCCCCACTAATGAGCAGTACTTC. It specifies CASSYSRGGGSFPTNEQYF. The V gene is TRBV6-5, the J gene TRBJ2-5; possibly TRBD2 for D (7 bases). This CDR3 has 19 amino acids. V gave up 0 bases and J gave up 11 bases, with 31 bases separating them. Germline values: CDR1 MNHEY, CDR2 SVGAGI.

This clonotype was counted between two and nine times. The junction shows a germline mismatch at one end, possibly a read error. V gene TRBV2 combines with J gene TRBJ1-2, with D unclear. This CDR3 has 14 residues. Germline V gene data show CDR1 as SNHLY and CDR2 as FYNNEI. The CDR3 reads CASSEEGANYGYTF. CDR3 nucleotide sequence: TGTGCTAGCAGTGAAGAGGGAGCTAACTATGGCTACACCTTC.